The clone carrying this T cell receptor (beta chain) was found a few times. The same CDR3 is also encoded by other DNA sequences in this sample. The V gene end was trimmed by 3 bases and the J gene end by 4 bases; junction bases not matched to a gene: 1. CDR3 length equals 14 residues. CDR1 is SGHRS, CDR2 YFSETQ, per germline. Data came from immunoSEQ multiplex PCR; TCRdb stores just in-frame clones and leaves some out. The sample includes some 2.1 million clones, roughly 95% seen only once; the top ten take roughly 0.13%. These data originate in a study of shared clonotypes between healthy human individuals.

What was sequenced was naive CD4+ T cells sorted from blood. The subset here: CD45RA+ positively selected. The receptor comes from a man aged 18 to 30 in good health. The chain joins TRBV5-1 to TRBJ2-5, with 12 bases fitting TRBD2. In nucleotides, the CDR3 is TGCGCCAGCAGCTCGGGACTAGCGGGAGAGACCCAGTACTTC. Protein: CASSSGLAGETQYF.